This T cell receptor beta chain was identified in a study of blood T cells in healthy people across ages (dated by TCRdb to the mid-2010s). Describing the broader study: In model experiments, template switching captured roughly one uniquely barcoded TCR beta cDNA molecule for every two T cells. To track age-related changes in TCR beta repertoire diversity, the study relied on deep sequencing normalized with unique cDNA molecular identifiers. The donors were divided into four age groups: young (average approximately 17 years), middle-aged (over 35), aged (approximately 62) and long-lived (roughly 86). To avoid experimental bias, donors of different ages were distributed randomly across sequencing lanes. The study analyzed two additional independent replicas of 1 million unique cDNA reads from the same blood draw for two donors, one aged 18 to 29 and one aged 80 or older.

Remarks on this clonotype: The antigen this receptor binds is unknown. Per-base qualities were not stored, and no clone one base away is much larger.

The donors were some 36 Caucasian individuals from Russia, aged roughly 6 to 90 years, who were systemically healthy. Around 10 milliliters of peripheral blood were collected from each donor into EDTA-treated Vacutainer tubes. Ficoll-Paque density-gradient centrifugation was used to isolate PBMCs, with at least 6.5 million per sample. Trizol reagent was used to extract total RNA from the PBMCs, yielding at least 6 micrograms per sample. The percentages of naive CD45RAhigh/CD27high T cells were determined by flow cytometry on a PBMC aliquot from every donor. Per the germline V gene, MNHEY is the CDR1 and SVGEGT is the CDR2. Unmatched junction bases come to 15, with V trimmed by 6 bases and J by 5 bases. Its CDR3 holds 16 amino acids, cysteine through phenylalanine. CDR3 DNA only is kept here, 48 bases in frame from base 1. Libraries were made using 5' RACE. For sequencing, an Illumina HiSeq 2500 was employed. A second PCR of roughly 6 to 11 cycles was run with a J-beta primer mix and a sample-barcoded 5' primer. A unique molecular identifier was introduced onto each TCR beta cDNA molecule by a template-switch 5' adaptor carrying 12 random nucleotides. Each sample yielded at least 2.5 million CDR3-containing paired-end reads. First-strand cDNA synthesis was performed from all RNA using the Mint cDNA synthesis kit, with priming by a TRBC-specific oligonucleotide. After uracil-DNA glycosylase treatment, a first 18-cycle PCR used universal primers M1SS and BC2_uni_R on all cDNA. From the authors' description of their analysis: For normalization, 1 million high-quality reads were randomly selected from each sample, with every read carrying a distinct molecular identifier. Reads sharing molecular identifiers were discarded rather than binned into consensus sequences. CDR3 identification, clonotype clustering and error correction used MiTCR with a Q25 quality threshold and the strictest error-elimination algorithm. A nonparametric unseen species model with Euler transformation was used to estimate a lower bound on total TCR beta diversity. TCRdb reprocessed the public reads (quality trimming at Q25 with fastp, clone calling with MiXCR) and kept in-frame beta chains. Identical CDR3 proteins give one entry, which carries the most common genes and DNA. TCRdb assigned the V and J calls; the authors' analysis was not used. The sample records 1.5 million to 2 million distinct CDR3 sequences, around 50% of which are singletons. The ten largest make up over 2% of the sample.

Points the paper makes about the study in general: Conclusive comparison of naive and antigen-experienced compartments was prevented by the profiling of bulk unsorted PBMCs. Total diversity estimates from one million sequenced T cells were considered lower bounds and underestimates. As age increased, observed TCR beta diversity per million T cells dropped in a roughly linear way, and a significant reduction was already evident by age 40. Donor CMV infection status was unknown, potentially confounding age-related changes in expanded clonotypes. Compared with the aged group, the long-lived group had more naive CD4+ T cells, fewer expanded clones and increased TCR diversity, a pattern suggesting age selection. The percentage of naive T cells measured by flow cytometry correlated strongly with observed TCR beta diversity.

Sequenced input: blood. This TCR came from a woman aged 40 to 50 in good health. The chain uses TRBV6-2 or TRBV6-3 and TRBJ2-7; 8 middle bases align to TRBD2. Read as DNA, the sequence is TGTGCCAGCAGCCCCTCTTTGTCCGGGGGGGCGGACGAGCAGTACTTC. It encodes CASSPSLSGGADEQYF.